A selection of T cell receptor beta chains follows, all from one sample in a study of patients and donors after allogeneic stem cell transplantation. TCRdb reanalysed the RT-PCR reads using MiXCR and keeps one entry per CDR3 protein. Of about a million distinct CDR3 sequences listed, around 17% were seen once; the top ten hold approximately 5.9%. The sample comprised blood, either unsorted or a sorted T cell fraction (not recorded which). All receptors come from a human donor who was either an allogeneic HSCT recipient or a stem cell or donor lymphocyte infusion donor (not recorded which). It is not recorded whose cells these are; they may come from a transplant donor. Both conserved end residues are part of each CDR3. The D gene is left open where the match is weak. Size tells how often a clone was seen (once, few, many) or the class of an expanded clone, and some rows leave it out.

v_call	j_call	clone_size	d_call	cdr3_nt	cdr3_aa
TRBV20-1	TRBJ2-3	few	NA	TGCAGTGCTAGAGAGGGGGCTTTCACAGATACGCAGTATTTT	CSAREGAFTDTQYF
TRBV20-1	TRBJ1-5	few	TRBD1	TGCAGTGCTGCCGGGACAGGGGACAATCAGCCCCAGCATTTT	CSAAGTGDNQPQHF
TRBV7-9	TRBJ2-2	few	NA	TGTGCCAGCAGCTTAGAGGACATCCTCACCGGGGAGCTGTTTTTT	CASSLEDILTGELFF
TRBV12-3/TRBV12-4	TRBJ2-2	many	TRBD2	TGTGCCAGCAGAAAAGGACTAGCAGGCACCGGGGAGCTGTTTTTT	CASRKGLAGTGELFF
TRBV4-1	TRBJ2-1	few	TRBD2	TGCGCCAGCAGCCAAGTTACTAGCGGGAGCCGGGATGAGCAGTTCTTC	CASSQVTSGSRDEQFF
TRBV9	TRBJ2-1	once	NA	TGTGCCAGCAGCGTAGTCCCCCCCAATGAGCAGTTCTTC	CASSVVPPNEQFF
TRBV20-1	TRBJ2-3	few	NA	TGCAGTGCTAGACGGGCTAGCGCTAGCACAGATACGCAGTATTTT	CSARRASASTDTQYF
TRBV5-1	TRBJ2-7	many	NA	TGCGCCAGCAGCCTGCGGACCTCCTACGAGCAGTACTTC	CASSLRTSYEQYF
TRBV12-3/TRBV12-4	TRBJ2-1	NA	TRBD1	TGTGCCAGCAGTGCACCGGGACAGGGGAGATTTCGGGGGCAGTTCTTC	CASSAPGQGRFRGQFF
TRBV27	TRBJ2-2	NA	NA	TGTGCCAGCAGTTTATGGGACTCCGGGGAGCTGTTTTTT	CASSLWDSGELFF
TRBV6-2/TRBV6-3	TRBJ2-6	few	NA	TGTGCCAGCAGTTACTGGATCACAGGGCCAGTTGGGGCCAACGTCCTGACTTTC	CASSYWITGPVGANVLTF
TRBV5-1	TRBJ2-1	NA	NA	TGCGCCAGCAGCTTGAGATTGGAGTATGAGCAGTTCTTC	CASSLRLEYEQFF
TRBV7-9	TRBJ2-7	few	NA	TGTGCCAGCAGCTCCAGGGAGGACGAGCAGTACTTC	CASSSREDEQYF
TRBV9	TRBJ2-2	NA	NA	TGTGCCAGCAGCCCCGAGAGCACCGGGGAGCTGTTTTTT	CASSPESTGELFF
TRBV6-5	TRBJ1-2	NA	NA	TGTGCCAGCGGTACTTGGGGCTATGGCTACACCTTC	CASGTWGYGYTF
TRBV7-9	TRBJ1-2	few	TRBD1	TGTGCCAGCAGCCCTCGGCAGGGGGCATCCGGCTACACCTTC	CASSPRQGASGYTF
TRBV20-1	TRBJ2-5	NA	TRBD2	TGCAGTACGGGGGAACTAAGCGGGGGGGCAGAGACCCAGTACTTC	CSTGELSGGAETQYF
TRBV24-1	TRBJ2-2	few	NA	TGTGGGACCTCCGAGGGTAGCACCGGGGAGCTGTTTTTT	CGTSEGSTGELFF
TRBV4-1	TRBJ1-3	NA	NA	TGCGCCAGCAGCCAAGAAGGGGACCGGAGCTCTGGAAACACCATATATTTT	CASSQEGDRSSGNTIYF
TRBV29-1	TRBJ2-5	NA	NA	TGCAGCGCCCCGGGGGTCGGCCGAGGGGAGACCCAGTACTTC	CSAPGVGRGETQYF
TRBV2	TRBJ1-6	NA	NA	TGTGCCAGCAGCATCAAGGTCTCGGGGTTTAGTAATTCACCCCTCCACTTT	CASSIKVSGFSNSPLHF
TRBV19	TRBJ2-5	NA	NA	TGTGCCAGTAGTATGGGGCGTGGACGAGAGACCCAGTACTTC	CASSMGRGRETQYF
TRBV20-1	TRBJ2-7	few	NA	TGCAGCGACTTACGGAGAAACTCCGACGAGCAGTACTTC	CSDLRRNSDEQYF
TRBV9	TRBJ1-2	NA	TRBD1	TGTGCCAGCAGCCCTCGCGGACAGGACCTTTGGGGCTACACCTTC	CASSPRGQDLWGYTF
TRBV20-1	TRBJ2-1	many	TRBD2	TGCAGTGCTAGGGGACGGGGGGATTACAATGAGCAGTTCTTC	CSARGRGDYNEQFF
TRBV29-1	TRBJ2-4	few	NA	TGCAGCGTTCTACTGGGGCGTAACATTCAGTACTTC	CSVLLGRNIQYF
TRBV27	TRBJ1-2	few	NA	TGTGCCAGCAGTTTATGGCCAGATCCTAACTATGGCTACACCTTC	CASSLWPDPNYGYTF
TRBV9	TRBJ1-5	few	NA	TGTGCCAGCAGCGCTGGGACCCTGTACAATCAGCCCCAGCATTTT	CASSAGTLYNQPQHF
TRBV6-2/TRBV6-3	TRBJ1-5	NA	NA	TGTGCCAGCAGTTTTCCGGGCCTCCTCGGCCAGCCCCAGCATTTT	CASSFPGLLGQPQHF
TRBV12-3/TRBV12-4	TRBJ2-1	many	NA	TGTGCCAGCAGAACGAACTACAATGAGCAGTTCTTC	CASRTNYNEQFF
TRBV30	TRBJ2-7	NA	TRBD1	TGTGCCTGGAGGACTACAGGGGCCTACGAGCAGTACTTC	CAWRTTGAYEQYF
TRBV6-5	TRBJ2-7	few	NA	TGTGCCAGCAGTTTTACCGGGGGGACAAGCTACGAGCAGTACTTC	CASSFTGGTSYEQYF
TRBV14	TRBJ2-1	few	NA	TGTGCCAGCAGCCAAGATGGTCCCTACAATGAGCAGTTCTTC	CASSQDGPYNEQFF
TRBV6-5	TRBJ1-1	NA	NA	TGTGCCAGCAGTTTCCTGGAGATAAACACTGAAGCTTTCTTT	CASSFLEINTEAFF
TRBV12-3/TRBV12-4	TRBJ2-5	few	NA	TGTGCCAGCAGTGGGGACCTCCTAGGACCAGACCAGTACTTC	CASSGDLLGPDQYF
TRBV3-1	TRBJ2-5	few	NA	TGTGCCAGCAGCCAAAAGCTCGGCCGGGGAGACTATTCACAAGAGACCCAGTACTTC	CASSQKLGRGDYSQETQYF
TRBV19	TRBJ2-7	once	TRBD1	TGTGCCAGTAGTATTTACCCCGGGACAGGGACCTACGAGCAGTACTTC	CASSIYPGTGTYEQYF
TRBV5-1	TRBJ2-7	few	NA	TGCGCCAGCAGCCGGCAGACAGGAACCTACGAGCAGTACTTC	CASSRQTGTYEQYF
TRBV5-1	TRBJ2-1	few	NA	TGCGCCAGCAGCTTGGCCAACCAAGGAGGGGGGGCGATGAGTGAGCAGTTCTTC	CASSLANQGGGAMSEQFF
TRBV7-9	TRBJ1-1	NA	NA	TGTGCCAGCAGCTTAGGTGGGAGACAGAGCACTGAAGCTTTCTTT	CASSLGGRQSTEAFF
TRBV18	TRBJ1-3	NA	TRBD1	TGTGCCAGCTCTACGGACAGGGCTGGAAACACCATATATTTT	CASSTDRAGNTIYF
TRBV7-3	TRBJ2-1	NA	TRBD2	TGTGCCAGCAGCCCTGAAGCGACTAGCGGGATAGGGCAGTTCTTC	CASSPEATSGIGQFF
TRBV27	TRBJ1-5	NA	NA	TGTGCCAGCAGATCATGGGGTGCACCTTTTTCGGCCCAGCATTTT	CASRSWGAPFSAQHF
TRBV20-1	TRBJ1-1	NA	TRBD1	TGCAGTGCTAGAGGGGACAGGGGGTCGGTGAACACTGAAGCTTTCTTT	CSARGDRGSVNTEAFF
TRBV11-2	TRBJ2-1	few	NA	TGTGCCAGCAGCCCCCAGAGAAAGGTAAAAGTTGACGATGAGCAGTTCTTC	CASSPQRKVKVDDEQFF
TRBV30	TRBJ2-2	NA	NA	TGTGCCTGGAGTATTCTCAACACCGGGGAGCTGTTTTTT	CAWSILNTGELFF
TRBV29-1	TRBJ1-2	NA	NA	TGCAGCGACAAGGAGGGGAACTATCTGGAAGGCTACACCTTC	CSDKEGNYLEGYTF
TRBV19	TRBJ1-2	NA	NA	TGTGCCAGTAGTTATCTACGCTATGGCTACACCTTC	CASSYLRYGYTF
TRBV9	TRBJ1-2	NA	NA	TGTGCCAGCAGCGTAGCTGGGAGGGGTGACTATGGCTACACCTTC	CASSVAGRGDYGYTF
TRBV12-3/TRBV12-4	TRBJ2-7	many	TRBD2	TGTGCCAGCAGATCGAGCGGGAACTACGAGCAGTACTTC	CASRSSGNYEQYF
TRBV6-5	TRBJ2-1	NA	TRBD2	TGTGCCAGCAGTTACTGGAGGACTAGCGGGGGGGACAATGAGCAGTTCTTC	CASSYWRTSGGDNEQFF
TRBV3-1	TRBJ2-7	NA	TRBD1	TGTGCCAGCAGCCCGCAATTCTTATCCGGGACAGTAAGATACGAGCAGTACTTC	CASSPQFLSGTVRYEQYF
TRBV9	TRBJ2-7	few	NA	TGTGCCAGCAGCGTAGGGTTAGGGGGGGACGAGCAGTACTTC	CASSVGLGGDEQYF
TRBV7-2	TRBJ1-2	few	TRBD1	TGTGCCAGCCACCGGGACAGGGGGAACTATGGCTACACCTTC	CASHRDRGNYGYTF